This T cell receptor (beta chain) is drawn from a study of blood T cell repertoires in COVID-19. Study summary: COVID-19 samples from acute and convalescent phases originated in the United States, Italy and Spain. PBMCs, B-cell-depleted T cells, or T cells were the source of the cDNA or gDNA that made up the material.

Germline V CDR1 and CDR2: MNHNS, SASEGT. The CDR3 totals 16 residues. J was trimmed by 1 base and V by 2 bases; bases with no gene match: 6. How the authors handled the data: Reference gene primer amplification gave nucleated cell count estimates. TCRdb's table, derived via immunoSEQ multiplex PCR, lists solely in-frame clones and lacks some. D and trimming were read from the DNA, whereas the V and J calls and clone size are those reported in that table. Among more than 85,000 clones, approximately 68% were seen once, and the ten largest hold about 8.3%. This clone was seen more than once but under ten times.

The chain employs TRBV6-1 and TRBJ2-7, with TRBD1 matching over 9 bases. The sequencing sample was made of peripheral blood. The TCR originated in an older woman with acute or convalescent COVID-19. CDR3 amino acids: CASSEWTGALSYEQYF. The CDR3 DNA reads as TGTGCCAGCAGTGAATGGACAGGGGCTCTTTCCTACGAGCAGTACTTC.